The rows below give T cell receptor beta chains drawn from one sample of a study of shared clonotypes between healthy human individuals. The protocol was immunoSEQ multiplex PCR, while the TCRdb copy is restricted to in-frame clones and leaves out a portion. The repertoire consists of fewer than 2.5 million clones, with 93% occurring once and the leading ten covering about 0.38%. What was sequenced was naive CD4+ T cells from PBMCs. The receptors were gathered from a man between 18 and 35 years old in good health. Some clones in this sample may be carry-over from other donors' samples. The CDR3 runs from the conserved cysteine through the conserved F or W. The D gene is left open where the match is weak. Clone size is stated in some rows and not others, as once, few, many or a class when expanded.

J gene,clone size,D gene,V gene,CDR3 protein,CDR3 DNA
TRBJ2-7,-,TRBD2,TRBV7-2,CASSSAGSGRVTKIYEQYF,TGTGCCAGCAGCTCCGCCGGAAGCGGGAGGGTAACAAAGATCTACGAGCAGTACTTC
TRBJ2-1,-,TRBD2,TRBV7-2,CASSTSVGTSEQFF,TGTGCCAGCAGCACTAGTGTTGGGACTAGTGAGCAGTTCTTC
TRBJ2-5,-,-,TRBV15,CATSRDRETQYF,TGTGCCACCAGCAGAGATCGGGAGACCCAGTACTTC
TRBJ2-1,-,TRBD2,TRBV7-2,CASSLRSGISSYNEQFF,TGTGCCAGCAGCTTACGTAGCGGGATTAGCTCCTACAATGAGCAGTTCTTC
TRBJ1-1,-,-,TRBV5-1,CASSLVGGGNTEAFF,TGCGCCAGCAGCTTGGTTGGGGGTGGGAACACTGAAGCTTTCTTT
TRBJ1-1,-,-,TRBV6-4,CASAPEGGLGTEAFF,TGTGCCAGTGCCCCGGAGGGAGGGCTCGGAACTGAAGCTTTCTTT
TRBJ2-1,-,TRBD2,TRBV27,CASIGRRTSPRDEQFF,TGTGCCAGCATAGGTCGCAGGACTAGCCCTAGGGATGAGCAGTTCTTC
TRBJ2-5,-,TRBD2,TRBV30,CAWTLLAAAQETQYF,TGTGCCTGGACCCTACTAGCGGCCGCTCAAGAGACCCAGTACTTC
TRBJ2-3,-,-,TRBV7-2,CASSSSLLTDTQYF,TGTGCCAGCAGCTCCAGCCTTCTCACAGATACGCAGTATTTT
TRBJ2-5,-,-,TRBV11-3,CASSSGRGETQYF,TGTGCCAGCAGCTCCGGCCGGGGGGAGACCCAGTACTTC
TRBJ1-2,-,-,TRBV28,CASSDQNRVEGYTF,TGTGCCAGCAGTGACCAAAACCGGGTAGAGGGCTACACCTTC
TRBJ2-7,once,TRBD2,TRBV7-2,CASSLEAGGGSYEQYF,TGTGCCAGCAGCTTAGAAGCGGGAGGGGGCTCCTACGAGCAGTACTTC
TRBJ2-3,-,-,TRBV2,CASSYSTDTQYF,TGTGCCAGCAGTTACAGCACAGATACGCAGTATTTT
TRBJ1-3,-,TRBD1,TRBV11-2,CASSLAGGAGFGNTIYF,TGTGCCAGCAGCTTAGCAGGGGGCGCGGGTTTTGGAAACACCATATATTTT
TRBJ1-1,-,-,TRBV10-1,CASSVRKGGGYTEAFF,TGCGCCAGCAGTGTCCGGAAAGGGGGGGGCTACACTGAAGCTTTCTTT
TRBJ2-7,-,-,TRBV15,CATSRDQAPAYEQYF,TGTGCCACCAGCAGAGATCAAGCCCCGGCCTACGAGCAGTACTTC
TRBJ2-7,once,-,TRBV2,CASSPDPYLPGEQYF,TGTGCCAGCAGCCCAGACCCCTATCTACCAGGCGAGCAGTACTTC
TRBJ1-1,-,-,TRBV20-1,CSARRSEAFF,TGCAGTGCTAGGCGCTCCGAAGCTTTCTTT
TRBJ2-7,-,TRBD2,TRBV11-2,CASSLETSGFNYEQYF,TGTGCCAGCAGCCTAGAGACTAGCGGGTTCAACTACGAGCAGTACTTC
TRBJ2-1,-,-,TRBV4-2,CASSPGEGWGLNEQFF,TGTGCCAGCAGCCCAGGAGAAGGGTGGGGCCTCAATGAGCAGTTCTTC
TRBJ2-1,-,-,TRBV29-1,CSVLGTHLTGEQFF,TGCAGCGTACTCGGAACACACCTGACCGGGGAGCAGTTCTTC
TRBJ2-3,-,-,TRBV11-2,CASSFHASGTDTQYF,TGTGCCAGCAGCTTTCACGCTAGCGGCACAGATACGCAGTATTTT
TRBJ2-3,-,-,TRBV7-6,CASSPGFPRATDTQYF,TGTGCCAGCAGCCCCGGCTTCCCAAGGGCCACAGATACGCAGTATTTT
TRBJ1-4,-,-,TRBV15,CATSRDRGNGGEKLFF,TGTGCCACCAGCAGAGATCGGGGAAATGGGGGGGAAAAACTGTTTTTT
TRBJ2-1,-,TRBD2,TRBV5-1,CASSLTGTSGSSSHYNEQFF,TGCGCCAGCAGCTTGACCGGGACTAGCGGGAGCTCCAGCCACTACAATGAGCAGTTCTTC
TRBJ1-1,-,TRBD1,TRBV14,CASSWTGGLWNTEAFF,TGTGCCAGCAGCTGGACAGGGGGCTTGTGGAACACTGAAGCTTTCTTT
TRBJ1-1,-,TRBD1,TRBV6-1,CASSDGQGGTEAFF,TGTGCCAGCAGTGACGGACAGGGAGGTACTGAAGCTTTCTTT
TRBJ2-5,-,-,TRBV4-3,CASSRVGETQYF,TGCGCCAGCAGCCGGGTGGGGGAGACCCAGTACTTC
TRBJ1-2,few,-,TRBV28,CASSVRGRGYGYTF,TGTGCCAGCAGTGTTCGAGGGCGGGGCTATGGCTACACCTTC
TRBJ1-1,-,-,TRBV5-1,CASSLAEGGASEAFF,TGCGCCAGCAGCTTGGCCGAGGGGGGTGCTTCCGAAGCTTTCTTT
TRBJ1-5,-,-,TRBV4-1,CASSQKFPAVNQPQHF,TGCGCCAGCAGCCAAAAGTTTCCGGCAGTCAATCAGCCCCAGCATTTT
TRBJ2-7,-,TRBD2,TRBV18,CASSPGLAGIYEQYF,TGTGCCAGCTCACCAGGGCTAGCGGGAATCTACGAGCAGTACTTC
TRBJ2-7,-,-,TRBV28,CASAGGTVSSYEQYF,TGTGCCAGCGCGGGCGGGACGGTCAGCTCCTACGAGCAGTACTTC
TRBJ2-7,-,-,TRBV4-2,CASSQVDRLLTYEQYF,TGTGCCAGCAGCCAAGTGGATCGGTTACTAACCTACGAGCAGTACTTC
TRBJ2-3,-,TRBD1,TRBV28,CASSLLRQGPDTQYF,TGTGCCAGCAGTTTACTTCGACAGGGGCCAGATACGCAGTATTTT
TRBJ1-1,-,-,TRBV6-5,CASSLRKGVTEAFF,TGTGCCAGCAGCCTCCGTAAGGGAGTCACTGAAGCTTTCTTT
TRBJ2-5,-,-,TRBV2,CASGKDSFQETQYF,TGTGCCAGCGGCAAAGACAGCTTTCAAGAGACCCAGTACTTC
TRBJ2-5,-,-,TRBV5-4,CASSDREPKETQYF,TGTGCCAGCAGCGACCGGGAGCCCAAAGAGACCCAGTACTTC
TRBJ2-1,-,-,TRBV30,CAWSVDLGALYNEQFF,TGTGCCTGGAGTGTAGACCTAGGGGCACTTTACAATGAGCAGTTCTTC